A single sample gave rise to the 18 T cell receptor beta chains below, sequenced in a study of siplizumab effects on memory and regulatory T cells. Here immunoSEQ multiplex PCR was the method, and the copy in TCRdb shows in-frame clones only, minus some. The sample carries roughly 60,000 clones, more than 80% recorded once. Material: CD8+ T cells sorted from blood. These receptors were obtained from a human donor in good health.

DNA of the CDR3: TGTGCCAGCTATAGGGAGGGTACGAGGGATGAGCAGTTCTTC. It yields the protein CASYREGTRDEQFF. The chain carries TRBV21-1 and TRBJ2-1; the DNA was not used to check the table's D call, TRBD2. TRBV21-1 is designated a pseudogene. The CDR3 runs 14 residues.

With regard to this clone: Relative to the germline gene, one junction end is altered; a read error may explain this. V is TRBV6-1 and J is TRBJ2-5; the match to TRBD2 covers 13 bases. Germline assignment: CDR1 MNHNS and CDR2 SASEGT. This CDR3 is 15 amino acids long. The CDR3 loop reads CASRPTSGRAETQYF. In DNA form, the CDR3 reads TGTGCCAGCAGACCCACTAGCGGGAGGGCGGAGACCCAATACTTC.

Comments on this clone: The junction departs from germline at one end; a sequencing error may be responsible. V gene TRBV27 combines with J gene TRBJ2-7; D is possibly TRBD2 (5 bases). Germline loops: CDR1 MNHEY, CDR2 SMNVEV (reference sequence). The CDR3 contains 14 residues. In nucleotides, the CDR3 is TGTGCCAGCAGTTTCGGCGGGTCTTCCTCCGAGCAGTACTTC. Translation: CASSFGGSSSEQYF.

V is TRBV5-6 and J is TRBJ2-3; 7 positions agree with TRBD2. This CDR3 has 12 amino acids. J lost 6 bases, V lost 4 bases, and 2 bases had no gene match. CDR1 is SGHDT, CDR2 YYEEEE, per germline. The CDR3 DNA follows: TGTGCCAGCAGCAGGGGAGGGGATACGCAGTATTTT. Amino acid sequence: CASSRGGDTQYF.

The sample holds one count of this clone. The chain is built from TRBV27 and TRBJ2-7, with TRBD2 matching over 10 bases. CDR1 is MNHEY and CDR2 is SMNVEV in the germline V gene (reference sequence). The CDR3 is 15 residues long. V shed 5 bases, J shed 6 bases, and the junction held 10 bases outside the gene matches. CDR3 residues: CASSASSGSPSEQYF. CDR3 in DNA: TGTGCCAGCAGTGCGTCTAGCGGGAGCCCAAGCGAGCAGTACTTC.

In DNA form, the CDR3 reads TGCGCCAGCAGCCCGGGAGAGGGAGGGTGGGTTGGAAACACCATATATTTT. It translates to CASSPGEGGWVGNTIYF. The chain links TRBV4-1 to TRBJ1-3; D not certain. Germline lookup yields CDR1 MGHRA and CDR2 YSYEKL. V lost 4 bases to trimming and J lost 3 bases, with 19 bases between them. The CDR3 consists of 17 residues.

The V and J genes are TRBV5-1 and TRBJ1-1; no clear D. From germline, CDR1 is SGHRS and CDR2 YFSETQ. V was shortened by 0 bases and J by 11 bases, with 5 bases between the two germline ends. The CDR3 extends over 10 amino acids. The CDR3 DNA reads TGCGCCAGCAGCTTGGCCGTGGCTTTCTTT. Amino acid sequence: CASSLAVAFF.

V gene TRBV7-9 combines with J gene TRBJ2-2; D may be TRBD2 (5 bases). The CDR3 loop spans 14 amino acids. Deletions cut 5 bases from V and 7 bases from J, with 14 bases between. The V gene's germline CDR1 is SEHNR and CDR2 FQNEAQ (reference sequence). The CDR3 DNA reads TGTGCCAGCAGCATACGGGGTAGCGTCGGGGAGCTGTTTTTT. Protein: CASSIRGSVGELFF.

This clone came up once. This chain joins TRBV13 and TRBJ1-5; perhaps TRBD1 as D (6 bases). CDR3 length: 13 residues. The V gene lost 5 bases and the J gene lost 4 bases, with 9 bases spanning the gap. Germline V CDR1 and CDR2: PRHDT, FYEKMQ (reference sequence). CDR3 protein: CASSPQGNQPQHF. DNA for the CDR3: TGTGCCAGCAGCCCACAGGGTAATCAGCCCCAGCATTTT.

The chain links TRBV7-6 to TRBJ2-1; D is undetermined. Germline-derived CDR1 and CDR2 are SGHVS and FNYEAQ. The CDR3 is 12 amino acids. V lost 1 base to trimming and J lost 6 bases, with 4 bases between them. The CDR3 coding sequence is TGTGCCAGCAGCTTAGGGAGCAATGAGCAGTTCTTC. Protein sequence: CASSLGSNEQFF.

The V and J genes are TRBV5-1 and TRBJ2-1, with a tentative D call TRBD1 (6 bases). Germline CDR1 is SGHRS and CDR2 is YFSETQ. V lost 0 bases to trimming and J lost 2 bases, with 9 bases between them. The CDR3 totals 15 residues. CDR3 DNA sequence: TGCGCCAGCAGCTTGGGTGGGGGCCCCTACAATGAGCAGTTCTTC. This sequence encodes CASSLGGGPYNEQFF.

V is TRBV10-2 and J is TRBJ2-7; 8 nucleotides line up with TRBD2. V shed 2 bases, J shed 6 bases, and the junction held 9 bases outside the gene matches. The CDR3 is made up of 15 amino acids. CDR1 and CDR2 from the germline V gene are WSHSY and SAAADI. CDR3 DNA sequence: TGCGCCAGCAGTGAGGCAGTAGCGGGATCCGGCGAGCAGTACTTC. The encoded protein is CASSEAVAGSGEQYF.

This chain connects TRBV30 to TRBJ1-1; D is unresolved. CDR1 and CDR2 from the germline V gene are GTSNPN and SVGIG (reference sequence). V lost 4 bases and J lost 7, with 13 bases in between. This CDR3 is 12 amino acids long. The CDR3 reads CAWTGDSGEAFF. CDR3 sequence (DNA): TGTGCCTGGACCGGGGATTCCGGTGAAGCTTTCTTT.

V gene TRBV5-6 combines with J gene TRBJ1-4; possibly TRBD1 for D (5 bases). Trimming removed 0 bases from V and 8 bases from J, with 11 bases in between. This CDR3 spans 14 amino acids. CDR1 and CDR2 (germline): SGHDT, YYEEEE. The DNA for the CDR3 is TGTGCCAGCAGCTTGGGGCAGGGATACGAAAAACTGTTTTTT. Its protein product is CASSLGQGYEKLFF.

The chain carries TRBV7-8 and TRBJ2-1; D unclear. Deletions cut 11 bases from V and 8 bases from J, with 19 bases between. The V gene's germline CDR1 is SGHVS and CDR2 FQNEAQ. This CDR3 is 13 amino acids long. CDR3 protein: CACIGARRDEQFF. The CDR3 DNA reads TGTGCCTGCATCGGCGCGCGCCGGGATGAGCAGTTCTTC.

V is TRBV10-3 and J is TRBJ2-3, with 7 bases identical to TRBD2. Germline V gives CDR1 ENHRY, CDR2 SYGVKD. The V gene end was trimmed by 3 bases and the J gene end by 2 bases; junction bases not matched to a gene: 11. The CDR3 runs 17 residues. For the CDR3, the DNA is TGTGCCATCAGTGACCCTCGGGGACTATCGATCACAGATACGCAGTATTTT. This translates into CAISDPRGLSITDTQYF.

This chain joins TRBV5-4 and TRBJ1-1; D unresolved. CDR1 SGHNT and CDR2 YYREEE come from the germline V gene (reference sequence). CDR3 length: 11 residues. Trimming pared 2 bases from V and 8 bases from J, leaving 7 bases between. CDR3 nucleotide sequence: TGTGCCAGCAGCTTTGGGCTAGAAGCTTTCTTT. It translates to CASSFGLEAFF.

J is TRBJ2-7 and V is TRBV11-2, with TRBD1 as a possible D gene (7 bases). CDR1 is SGHAT and CDR2 is FQNNGV in the germline V gene. V lost 6 bases, J lost 0 bases, and 15 bases lay in between. The CDR3 totals 15 residues. The CDR3 loop reads CASSEGAGPSYEQYF. CDR3 coding DNA: TGTGCCAGCAGTGAGGGGGCGGGACCCTCCTACGAGCAGTACTTC.